This T cell receptor beta chain appears in the sequencing data of a study of blood T cell repertoires in COVID-19. Germline CDR1 reads SEHNR; CDR2 reads FQNEAQ (reference sequence). This CDR3 is built from 14 residues. The V and J ends lost 4 bases and 8 bases respectively, with 17 bases between them. Here immunoSEQ multiplex PCR was the method, and the copy in TCRdb shows in-frame clones only, minus some. This sample has 350,000 to 400,000 clones, with roughly nine tenths found just once. Sequenced input: PBMCs or T cells enriched from blood (not recorded which). The chain is built from TRBV7-9 and TRBJ1-2; D not resolved. This clonotype was obtained from a woman between 40 and 55 years old who had been exposed to COVID-19. CDR3 DNA sequence: TGTGCCAGCAGCTCCGTGAAGAGGGAGGAGGGCTACACCTTC. The encoded protein is CASSSVKREEGYTF.